This T cell receptor beta chain was sequenced in a study of shared clonotypes between healthy human individuals. Study overall: The donors, two women and a few men, were aged 18 to 49. Study-wide results and caveats: The small donor group covered limited genetic and exposure diversity.

Produced via immunoSEQ multiplex PCR; TCRdb's table is partial and in-frame only. Of some 2,100,000 clones in the sample, roughly 95% were seen once. Within Nashville, Tennessee resided all donors, each a Caucasian adult. This clone was counted a single time. Its antigen is undetermined. Trimming took off 0 bases at V and 8 bases at J, with 14 bases between the two ends. Germline V gene lookup returns CDR1 SGHRS and CDR2 YFSETQ. The CDR3 length is 15 residues. This chain links TRBV5-1 with TRBJ1-4, with TRBD1 as a possible D gene (5 bases). The source is a man aged 18 to 30 in good health. The sample comprised naive CD4+ T cells sorted from blood. Subset in this sample: CD45RA+ positively selected. The CDR3: CASSLAGGIREKLFF. The DNA of the CDR3 is TGCGCCAGCAGCTTGGCCGGGGGGATTCGCGAAAAACTGTTTTTT.